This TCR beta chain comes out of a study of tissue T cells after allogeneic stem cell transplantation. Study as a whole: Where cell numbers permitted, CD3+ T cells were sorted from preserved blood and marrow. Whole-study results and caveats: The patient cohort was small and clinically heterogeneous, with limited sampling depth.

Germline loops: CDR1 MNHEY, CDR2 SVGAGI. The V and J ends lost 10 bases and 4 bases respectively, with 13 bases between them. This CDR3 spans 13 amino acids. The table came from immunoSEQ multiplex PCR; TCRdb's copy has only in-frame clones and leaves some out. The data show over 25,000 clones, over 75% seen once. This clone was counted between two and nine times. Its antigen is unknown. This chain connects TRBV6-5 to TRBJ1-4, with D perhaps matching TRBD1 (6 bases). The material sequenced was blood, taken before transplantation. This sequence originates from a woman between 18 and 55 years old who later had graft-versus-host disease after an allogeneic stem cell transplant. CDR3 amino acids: CAIKTGHNEKLFF. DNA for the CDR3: TGTGCCATCAAGACAGGCCATAATGAAAAACTGTTTTTT.